This T cell receptor (beta chain) was retrieved from a study of cytomegalovirus exposure and HLA in healthy donors. Study context: Findings of an earlier analysis included about 100 million unique TCR beta sequences from roughly 190 million T cells. Findings and caveats of the study: A later analysis by the authors found several of the most significant clusters apparently linked to common viral pathogens. Presence/absence analyses assumed roughly uniform sequencing depth across donors.

Comment on this clone: Its target is not known.

The V gene end was trimmed by 7 bases and the J gene end by 7 bases; junction bases not matched to a gene: 4. The CDR3 is 15 amino acids. Germline loops: CDR1 SNHLY, CDR2 FYNNEI. Amplification used 60 Vbeta primers and 13 Jbeta primers. Generated by immunoSEQ multiplex PCR, the TCRdb table keeps only in-frame clones and is missing some. The sample has more than 90,000 clones; less than 70% are singletons. The rearrangement joins TRBV2 to TRBJ2-2, with 15 bases aligning to TRBD2. Sequencing input: PBMCs. The TCR originated in a man aged 50 to 60 in good health and CMV-seronegative. CDR3 DNA sequence: TGTGCCAGCATTCGGACTAGCGGGGGGGGCGGGGAGCTGTTTTTT. Translation gives CASIRTSGGGGELFF.